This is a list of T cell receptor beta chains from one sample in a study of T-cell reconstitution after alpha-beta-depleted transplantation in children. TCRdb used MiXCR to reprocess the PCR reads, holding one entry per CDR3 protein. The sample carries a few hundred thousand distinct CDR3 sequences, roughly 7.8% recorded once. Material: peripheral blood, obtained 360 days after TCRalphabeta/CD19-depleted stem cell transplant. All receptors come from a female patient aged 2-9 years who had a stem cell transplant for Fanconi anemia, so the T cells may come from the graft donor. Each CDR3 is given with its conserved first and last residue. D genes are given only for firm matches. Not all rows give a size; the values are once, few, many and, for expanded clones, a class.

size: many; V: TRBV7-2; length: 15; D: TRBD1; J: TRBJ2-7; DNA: TGTGCCAGCAGCTTAGCGGGACAGGGCCACTACGAGCAGTACTTC; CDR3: CASSLAGQGHYEQYF
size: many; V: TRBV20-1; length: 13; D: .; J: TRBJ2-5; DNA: TGCAGTGGCCCGTTCCAGACCCAAGAGACCCAGTACTTC; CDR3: CSGPFQTQETQYF
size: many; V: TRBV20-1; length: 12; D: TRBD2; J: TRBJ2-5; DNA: TGCAGTGCTGTGACTAGCCCGGAGACCCAGTACTTC; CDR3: CSAVTSPETQYF
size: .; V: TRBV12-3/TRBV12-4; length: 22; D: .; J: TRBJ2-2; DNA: TGTGCCAGCAGTTTTTTGGTACCCTTAAAACCCTTACGGGATCCGAACACCGGGGAGCTGTTTTTT; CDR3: CASSFLVPLKPLRDPNTGELFF
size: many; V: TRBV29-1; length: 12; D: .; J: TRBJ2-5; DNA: TGCAGCTCGGACAGAGCTCAAGAGACCCAGTACTTC; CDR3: CSSDRAQETQYF
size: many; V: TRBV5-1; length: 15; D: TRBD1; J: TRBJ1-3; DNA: TGCGCCAGCAGCCCCGAACAGGGGGCAGGAAACACCATATATTTT; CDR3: CASSPEQGAGNTIYF
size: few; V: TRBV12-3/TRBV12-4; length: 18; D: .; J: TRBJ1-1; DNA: TGTGCCATCAGTTTAGTCGCTCGCGGGGTCTCTTTGAACACTGAAGCTTTCTTT; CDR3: CAISLVARGVSLNTEAFF
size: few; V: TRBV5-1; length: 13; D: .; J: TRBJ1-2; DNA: TGCGCCAGCAGCTTTAACGGCCTCTATGGCTACACCTTC; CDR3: CASSFNGLYGYTF
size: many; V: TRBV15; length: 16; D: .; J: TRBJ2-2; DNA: TGTGCCACCAGCAGAGGTGGCAGGGTGGGTAGCGGGGAGCTGTTTTTT; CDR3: CATSRGGRVGSGELFF
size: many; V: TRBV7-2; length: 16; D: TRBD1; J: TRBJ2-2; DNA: TGTGCCAGCAGCTCGGGGTCGGGGACAGTGACCGGGGAGCTGTTTTTT; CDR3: CASSSGSGTVTGELFF
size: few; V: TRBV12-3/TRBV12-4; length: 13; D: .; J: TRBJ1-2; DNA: TGTGCCAGCAGTTCCTTCACTGCTGGGGGCTACACCTTC; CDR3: CASSSFTAGGYTF
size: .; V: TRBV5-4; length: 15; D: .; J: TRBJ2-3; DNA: TGTGCCAGCAGCTTACAATTTGCTAGCACAGATACGCAGTATTTT; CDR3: CASSLQFASTDTQYF
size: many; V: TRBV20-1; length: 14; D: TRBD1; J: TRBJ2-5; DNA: TGCAGTGCACGACAGGGCACTTTCCAAGAGACCCAGTACTTC; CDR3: CSARQGTFQETQYF
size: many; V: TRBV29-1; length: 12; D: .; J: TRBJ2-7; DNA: TGCAGCGTGTCTGACTCTCCGTACGAGCAGTACTTC; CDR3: CSVSDSPYEQYF
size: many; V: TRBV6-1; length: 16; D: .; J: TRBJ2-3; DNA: TGTGCCAGCAGCCTTCTTGGCCCCACTAGCACAGATACGCAGTATTTT; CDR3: CASSLLGPTSTDTQYF